This passage covers 21 T cell receptor beta chains from one sample sequenced in a study of CD8 T cells in ankylosing spondylitis. Each CDR3 protein is one row after TCRdb ran MiXCR on the 5' RACE reads. The data show more than 95,000 distinct CDR3 sequences, with about 8.6% seen just once and 8.5% to 10% held by the top ten. The sample was blood, either unsorted or a sorted T cell fraction (not recorded which). Receptors originate from a male donor with ankylosing spondylitis or in good health (not recorded which).

Remarks on this clonotype: A read error is possible here, since a much larger clone lies one base away. This rearrangement joins TRBV7-1 to TRBJ2-3; 8 nucleotides agree with TRBD2. TRBV7-1 has ORF status, its function being uncertain. There are 18 residues in the CDR3. The CDR3 is CASGSRAERGRFTDTQYF. Here the CDR3 DNA reads TGTGCCAGCGGCTCCAGGGCTGAGCGGGGGCGATTCACAGATACGCAGTATTTT.

In its sample, this clonotype was seen a few times. Possible read error: a much larger clone is one base away. This sequence joins TRBV5-5 and TRBJ1-5; D is uncertain. The CDR3 is made up of 14 amino acids. Germline V gives CDR1 SGHKS, CDR2 YYEKEE (reference sequence). This CDR3 reads CAGSLATGNQPQHF. CDR3 in DNA: TGTGCCGGCAGCTTGGCCACAGGCAATCAGCCCCAGCATTTT.

Many counts were recorded for this clonotype. The V and J genes are TRBV12-3 or TRBV12-4 and TRBJ2-3; D possibly corresponds to TRBD2 (6 bases). This CDR3 region has 12 residues. Deletions cut 3 bases from V and 6 bases from J, with 7 bases between. In nucleotides, the CDR3 is TGTGCCAGCAGTTTTGGGGGGGATACGCAGTATTTT. Its translation: CASSFGGDTQYF.

This clonotype occurred many times. J is TRBJ1-2 and V is TRBV19, with 9 bases aligning to TRBD1. Germline V gives CDR1 LNHDA, CDR2 SQIVND (reference sequence). The CDR3 extends over 14 amino acids. V lost 10 bases to trimming and J lost 7 bases; unmatched junction nucleotides: 13. Written as DNA, the CDR3 is TGTGCCAACATGCCATCCACAGGGGGCACTGGCTACACCTTC. Translating it yields CANMPSTGGTGYTF.

The table lists this clonotype with a count of one. One base away lies a much larger clone, so this may be a sequencing read error. The CDR3 sequence is CASSPGHGTQAFF. The DNA for the CDR3 is TGCGCCAGCAGCCCCGGACACGGCACTCAAGCTTTCTTT. This rearrangement joins TRBV5-1 to TRBJ1-1; perhaps TRBD1 as D (5 bases). CDR1 and CDR2 from the germline V gene are SGHRS and YFSETQ. The CDR3 spans 13 residues. Together with reference TRBV5-1 and TRBJ1-1, the CDR3 gives the full variable domain: KAGVTQTPRYLIKTRGQQVTLSCSPISGHRSVSWYQQTPGQGLQFLFEYFSETQRNKGNFPGRFSGRQFSNSRSEMNVSTLELGDSALYLCASSPGHGTQAFFGQGTRLTVV.

There are a few counts of this clonotype. This chain links TRBV29-1 with TRBJ2-5; 9 positions match TRBD1. Germline trimming cut 7 bases from V and 5 bases from J; bases unmatched to any gene: 8. The CDR3 is made up of 13 amino acids. CDR1 and CDR2 (germline): SQVTM, ANQGSEA. CDR3 coding DNA: TGCAGCGGGGGACAGGGCGCCCACGAGACCCAGTACTTC. Translated: CSGGQGAHETQYF.

In its sample, this clonotype was seen many times. The chain has TRBV12-3 or TRBV12-4 and TRBJ1-1; D gene unclear. V was pared by 4 bases and J by 4 bases, with 4 bases between. The CDR3 spans 11 residues. The CDR3 sequence: CASSSSTEAFF. The CDR3 DNA reads as TGTGCCAGCAGTTCATCCACTGAAGCTTTCTTT.

This clonotype was counted at least ten times. The CDR3 here is CAGREDSTGELFF. In DNA form, the CDR3 reads TGTGCCGGGCGGGAGGACTCCACCGGGGAGCTGTTTTTT. This chain connects TRBV10-3 to TRBJ2-2; 8 bases are shared with TRBD2. The CDR3 has 13 residues. CDR1 ENHRY and CDR2 SYGVKD come from the germline V gene. Trimming took 11 bases from V and 4 from J; bases not matched to a gene: 6.

This clonotype appeared many times. The chain carries TRBV20-1 and TRBJ2-1, with 9 positions matching TRBD2. The V and J ends lost 5 bases and 2 bases, in that order; junction bases with no gene match: 7. The CDR3 is made up of 15 amino acids. In germline, CDR1 is DFQATT, CDR2 SNEGSKA (reference sequence). Here the CDR3 DNA reads TGCAGTGCTGGTCTGACTAGCGGAACCTACAATGAGCAGTTCTTC. Encoded protein: CSAGLTSGTYNEQFF.

This clonotype was seen repeatedly, ten times or more. This chain uses TRBV4-2 with TRBJ2-1, with D possibly being TRBD2 (6 bases). The V gene lost 4 bases and the J gene lost 5 bases, with 12 bases spanning the gap. Germline CDR1 reads LGHNA; CDR2 reads YNFKEQ. This CDR3 spans 14 amino acids. CDR3 coding DNA: TGTGCCAGCAGCCCACGGGAGACAGACAATGAGCAGTTCTTC. Residues: CASSPRETDNEQFF.

This clonotype was seen repeatedly, ten times or more. The rearrangement uses TRBV6-2 or TRBV6-3 and TRBJ2-2; TRBD1 or TRBD2 may be the D gene (6 bases each). Trimming removed 4 bases from V and 2 bases from J, with 20 bases in between. This CDR3 spans 18 amino acids. Germline V gene sequence: CDR1 MNHEY, CDR2 SVGEGT. The DNA for the CDR3 is TGTGCCAGCAGTTCCCTTTTGATACGGGGGACAAACACCGGGGAGCTGTTTTTT. Its protein product is CASSSLLIRGTNTGELFF.

This clonotype was seen at least ten times. This chain joins TRBV4-3 and TRBJ2-7, with 14 positions matching TRBD2. The CDR3 runs to 14 residues. Germline CDR1 reads LGHNA; CDR2 reads YSLEER. The junction had 8 bases not matched to a gene; V was cut back by 4 bases and J by 12 bases. CDR3 protein: CASSPGTSGSFLYF. CDR3 nucleotide sequence: TGCGCCAGCAGCCCCGGGACTAGCGGGAGTTTTCTGTACTTC.

There are many counts of this clonotype. This chain connects TRBV18 to TRBJ1-1, with D possibly matching TRBD1 (6 bases). CDR3 length equals 16 residues. V gave up 2 bases and J gave up 0 bases, with 13 bases separating them. Germline loops: CDR1 KGHSH, CDR2 LQKENI. CDR3 in DNA: TGTGCCAGCTCACCAAGCGGACAGCCGTTGAACACTGAAGCTTTCTTT. Translated: CASSPSGQPLNTEAFF. Filled out from reference TRBV18 and TRBJ1-1, the complete variable domain reads NAGVMQNPRHLVRRRGQEARLRCSPMKGHSHVYWYRQLPEEGLKFMVYLQKENIIDESGMPKERFSAEFPKEGPSILRIQQVVRGDSAAYFCASSPSGQPLNTEAFFGQGTRLTVV.

This clonotype came up many times. This chain joins TRBV7-6 and TRBJ1-2; 7 bases match TRBD1. Trimming cost V 2 bases and J 6 bases; bases outside gene matches: 15. CDR3 size: 17 residues. Germline V lookup: CDR1 SGHVS, CDR2 FNYEAQ. In DNA, the CDR3 is TGTGCCAGCAGCTTAACAGCGGACAGGCCTGACACAAATGGCTACACCTTC. It translates to CASSLTADRPDTNGYTF.

Many counts were recorded for this clonotype. The gene calls are TRBV10-1 and TRBJ2-5, with 7 bases that match TRBD1. Germline V gene lookup returns CDR1 WNHNN and CDR2 SYGVQD (reference sequence). J lost 5 bases, V lost 3 bases, and 12 bases had no gene match. The CDR3 is 16 amino acids. CDR3: CASSDEAGTQGETQYF. In DNA form, the CDR3 reads TGCGCCAGCAGTGACGAAGCCGGGACACAGGGGGAGACCCAGTACTTC.

The rearrangement uses TRBV4-3 and TRBJ1-2; unclear D gene. This CDR3 is 15 amino acids long. Looked up from germline, CDR1 is LGHNA and CDR2 is YSLEER. The germline V and J ends were trimmed by 0 bases and 3 bases, with 11 bases remaining between them. CDR3 sequence: CASSQEKSIYYGYTF. The CDR3 DNA sequence: TGCGCCAGCAGCCAAGAAAAAAGCATTTACTATGGCTACACCTTC.

The chain carries TRBV14 and TRBJ2-1; a possible D gene is TRBD1 (6 bases). V dropped 5 bases and J dropped 7 bases, with 21 bases sitting between them. The CDR3 totals 16 residues. Germline V gene lookup returns CDR1 SGHDN and CDR2 FVKESK. The CDR3 coding sequence is TGTGCCAGCAGCACGCACAGGGCCCTCTTATGGAATGAGCAGTTCTTC. It encodes CASSTHRALLWNEQFF. Full variable domain (missing parts from reference TRBV14 and TRBJ2-1): EAGVTQFPSHSVIEKGQTVTLRCDPISGHDNLYWYRRVMGKEIKFLLHFVKESKQDESGMPNNRFLAERTGGTYSTLKVQPAELEDSGVYFCASSTHRALLWNEQFFGPGTRLTVL.

This clonotype was observed at least ten times. The chain recombines TRBV7-9 with TRBJ2-7, with 8 bases that match TRBD1. Germline values: CDR1 SEHNR, CDR2 FQNEAQ (reference sequence). The J segment lost 0 bases and the V segment lost 5 bases, leaving 3 bases of the junction unmatched. This CDR3 comprises 14 residues. CDR3 nucleotides: TGTGCCAGCAGCACAGGGGGGAGCTCCTACGAGCAGTACTTC. As protein: CASSTGGSSYEQYF.

In this sample, this clonotype turned up many times. This sequence joins TRBV7-9 and TRBJ1-2; D might be TRBD1 (6 bases). Trimming took off 5 bases at V and 5 bases at J, with 12 bases between the two ends. CDR3 length: 13 residues. In germline, CDR1 is SEHNR, CDR2 FQNEAQ (reference sequence). CDR3 in amino acids: CASSLLQGYGYTF. For the CDR3, the DNA is TGTGCCAGCAGCCTCCTACAGGGATATGGCTACACCTTC.

This clonotype was seen a few times. A read error is possible here, since a much larger clone lies one base away. The chain links TRBV14 to TRBJ2-1, with 7 bases that match TRBD1. The V gene's germline CDR1 is SGHDN and CDR2 FVKESK. The CDR3 is 15 residues long. CDR3 sequence reads: CASSQPGQPANVQFF. The CDR3 coding sequence is TGTGCCAGCAGCCAACCGGGACAGCCGGCCAATGTGCAGTTCTTC. Variable domain in full (rest from reference TRBV14 and TRBJ2-1): EAGVTQFPSHSVIEKGQTVTLRCDPISGHDNLYWYRRVMGKEIKFLLHFVKESKQDESGMPNNRFLAERTGGTYSTLKVQPAELEDSGVYFCASSQPGQPANVQFFGPGTRLTVL.

At least ten counts were recorded for this clonotype. The chain couples TRBV20-1 to TRBJ1-5; D is unresolved. V was trimmed by 6 bases and J by 9 bases, leaving 15 bases between them. The CDR3 is 12 residues long. Germline V gives CDR1 DFQATT, CDR2 SNEGSKA (reference sequence). The CDR3 sequence is CSASDRSLPQHF. The CDR3 DNA follows: TGCAGTGCCTCGGACCGCTCACTGCCCCAGCATTTT.